These T cell receptor beta chains were read from a single sample in a study of cytomegalovirus exposure and HLA in healthy donors. Profiled with immunoSEQ multiplex PCR; TCRdb holds only in-frame clones, not every one. The repertoire shows 150,000 to 250,000 clones; the top ten hold approximately 0.74%. What was sequenced was PBMCs. The receptors shown here come from a boy younger than 18 in good health and CMV-seronegative. The CDR3 runs from the conserved cysteine through the conserved F or W. D genes are given only for firm matches.

CDR3 length	V gene	J gene	D gene	CDR3 DNA	CDR3 protein
15	TRBV7-6	TRBJ2-5	TRBD1	TGTGCCAGCAGCGTCCCCCGGGACAGTGAAGAGACCCAGTACTTC	CASSVPRDSEETQYF
15	TRBV2	TRBJ1-6	NA	TGTGCCAGCAGCAGACAGTTTGTCGTTAATTCACCCCTCCACTTT	CASSRQFVVNSPLHF
15	TRBV7-9	TRBJ1-3	NA	TGTGCCAGCATTCCACAGCCTATCTCTGGAAACACCATATATTTT	CASIPQPISGNTIYF
14	TRBV27	TRBJ1-1	NA	TGTGCCAGCAGTTTCAGGGGCTCCAACACTGAAGCTTTCTTT	CASSFRGSNTEAFF
14	TRBV7-9	TRBJ1-4	NA	TGTGCCAGCAGCTTACTTTCCGTAAATGAAAAACTGTTTTTT	CASSLLSVNEKLFF
17	TRBV2	TRBJ1-2	NA	TGTGCCAGCACTAAGACTGACAGGAAGCTGTCTAACTATGGCTACACCTTC	CASTKTDRKLSNYGYTF
15	TRBV7-3	TRBJ2-2	NA	TGTGCCAGCAGCTTATCTGGTAGATACACCGGGGAGCTGTTTTTT	CASSLSGRYTGELFF
16	TRBV7-2	TRBJ1-4	NA	TGTGCCAGCAGCTTAACCCACAGGCCAACTAATGAAAAACTGTTTTTT	CASSLTHRPTNEKLFF
14	TRBV6-5	TRBJ2-7	NA	TGTGCCACTACCCTAACCCATGGCTCCTACGAGCAGTACTTC	CATTLTHGSYEQYF
14	TRBV2	TRBJ2-7	NA	TGTGCCAGCAAGATTAATAGCTCCCCTTACGAGCAGTACTTC	CASKINSSPYEQYF
14	TRBV30	TRBJ1-2	TRBD1	TGTGCCTGGAGTGGGACAGGGCTAAACTATGGCTACACCTTC	CAWSGTGLNYGYTF
14	TRBV13	TRBJ1-5	NA	TGTGCCAGCAGCTACGGACAGAGCAATCAGCCCCAGCATTTT	CASSYGQSNQPQHF
16	TRBV4-1	TRBJ2-7	NA	TGCGCCAGCAGCCAAGAAGGGGGGGTTAGCTCCTACGAGCAGTACTTC	CASSQEGGVSSYEQYF
17	TRBV19	TRBJ2-7	TRBD2	TGTGCCAGTAGTATTTTTTTCTCACTAGCGGGGGAATACGAGCAGTACTTC	CASSIFFSLAGEYEQYF
14	TRBV5-1	TRBJ2-5	NA	TGCGCCAGCAGCTGGAGGACTGTTCAAGAGACCCAGTACTTC	CASSWRTVQETQYF
14	TRBV9	TRBJ2-3	TRBD2	TGTGCCAGCAGCGCTAGCGGGGGCCTCATTGGGCAGTATTTT	CASSASGGLIGQYF
14	TRBV5-4	TRBJ2-7	NA	TGTGCCAGCAGCTTTGGTAAAGGGGACTACGAGCAGTACTTC	CASSFGKGDYEQYF
17	TRBV19	TRBJ1-1	TRBD1	TGTGCCAGTTCTGCCCTTGCGGCAGGGGGATTTGGGACTGAAGCTTTCTTT	CASSALAAGGFGTEAFF
15	TRBV18	TRBJ1-4	NA	TGTGCCAGCTCATCCTCGGGGGGATCCCAGCAAAAACTGTTTTTT	CASSSSGGSQQKLFF
12	TRBV7-8	TRBJ2-7	NA	TGTGCCAGCAGCTTAGAACCCCACGAGCAGTACTTC	CASSLEPHEQYF
14	TRBV5-1	TRBJ2-3	TRBD2	TGCGCCAGCAGCTCCGGACTAGTAACAGATACGCAGTATTTT	CASSSGLVTDTQYF
13	TRBV5-5	TRBJ1-1	NA	TGTGCCAGTGCGGCGGGGATGAACACTGAAGCTTTCTTT	CASAAGMNTEAFF
13	TRBV30	TRBJ2-7	NA	TGTGCCTGGGGGAGGGGGGATTCCTACGAGCAGTACTTC	CAWGRGDSYEQYF
16	TRBV6-6	TRBJ1-3	NA	TGTGCCAGCAGCGTGACAGGAGCGTTGGCCGGAAACACCATATATTTT	CASSVTGALAGNTIYF
14	TRBV7-8	TRBJ2-5	NA	TGTGCCAGCAGCTTTCTTGAAGGGAGTCAGACCCAGTACTTC	CASSFLEGSQTQYF
14	TRBV18	TRBJ1-4	TRBD1	TGTGCCAGCTCACCACAGGGGGCGGATGAAAAACTGTTTTTT	CASSPQGADEKLFF
12	TRBV27	TRBJ2-7	NA	TGTGCCAGCAGTCTTATTACCTACGAGCAGTACTTC	CASSLITYEQYF
16	TRBV6-1	TRBJ2-1	TRBD2	TGTGCCAGCAGTGTGTGGGCCCGTGTCGGGGGGTATGAGCAGTTCTTC	CASSVWARVGGYEQFF
13	TRBV7-2	TRBJ2-7	TRBD1	TGTGCCAGCAGCTTCAGGGGGCTGTACGAGCAGTACTTC	CASSFRGLYEQYF